These 21 T cell receptor beta chains came from one sample sequenced in a study of blood T cell repertoires in COVID-19 (dated by TCRdb to 2020 to 2022). The method was the immunoSEQ multiplex PCR assay. In its TCRdb copy, this immuneACCESS table keeps in-frame sequences only and misses some clones. Where compared with another copy, unresolved V genes explain less than half of these, and the others have no known cause. For this sample the table gives roughly 250,000 clones, of which roughly 88% were detected only once. The top ten clones comprise around 2.2% of the sample. What was sequenced was peripheral blood. The receptors were sampled from a woman aged 40-49 years who had recovered from COVID-19.

This chain links TRBV20-1 with TRBJ1-5; D remains ambiguous. Trimming took 5 bases from V and 4 from J, leaving 15 bases between them. The CDR3 has 14 residues. Germline V lookup: CDR1 DFQATT, CDR2 SNEGSKA (reference sequence). The CDR3 spells CSARESGANQPQHF. In DNA, the CDR3 is TGCAGTGCTCGTGAATCCGGAGCGAATCAGCCCCAGCATTTT.

This chain joins TRBV11-2 and TRBJ1-3, with D possibly being TRBD1 (5 bases). Trimming cost V 4 bases and J 7 bases, with 14 bases left between them. The CDR3 is made up of 14 amino acids. In germline, CDR1 is SGHAT, CDR2 FQNNGV. Here the CDR3 reads CASSSPSRGNTIYF. CDR3 bases: TGTGCCAGCAGCTCCCCTAGTAGGGGCAACACCATATATTTT.

The chain employs TRBV5-1 and TRBJ1-2; a weak D match, TRBD1 (6 bases). CDR1 SGHRS and CDR2 YFSETQ come from the germline V gene. The CDR3 is made up of 16 amino acids. Trimming left V 4 bases short and J 3 bases short, with 19 bases between. The CDR3 is CASSHPTGHWDYGYTF. The DNA of the CDR3 is TGCGCCAGCAGCCACCCGACAGGTCATTGGGACTATGGCTACACCTTC.

This chain connects TRBV7-2 to TRBJ2-5, with D uncertain. The ends were cut back, 2 bases at V and 3 bases at J, with 7 bases in the middle. The CDR3 length is 13 residues. Per germline, CDR1 SGHTA and CDR2 FQGNSA. CDR3 sequence: CASSLYPEETQYF. DNA for the CDR3: TGTGCCAGCAGCTTATACCCAGAAGAGACCCAGTACTTC.

The chain employs TRBV11-2 and TRBJ1-2; perhaps TRBD1 as D (5 bases). This CDR3 comprises 15 residues. Trimming took off 2 bases at V and 0 bases at J, with 10 bases between the two ends. Germline V gene lookup returns CDR1 SGHAT and CDR2 FQNNGV. For the CDR3, the DNA is TGTGCCAGCAGCTTAACCACAGGACCTAACTATGGCTACACCTTC. Its protein product is CASSLTTGPNYGYTF.

This sequence joins TRBV3-1 (or the pseudogene TRBV3-2) and TRBJ2-7, with D possibly matching TRBD2 (5 bases). Per the germline V gene, CDR1 is LGHDT and CDR2 is YNNKEL (reference sequence). V was clipped by 0 bases and J by 6 bases, with 15 bases between them. The CDR3 has 15 amino acids. The CDR3 nucleotides read TGTGCCAGCAGCCAAGATCTTGGACTTTTCCGCGAGCAGTACTTC. This translates into CASSQDLGLFREQYF.

The gene calls are TRBV28 and TRBJ2-7, with 7 positions matching TRBD1. Germline assignment: CDR1 MDHEN and CDR2 SYDVKM. The CDR3 is 15 amino acids. Trimming at V came to 8 bases and at J to 0 bases, leaving 10 bases not matched to a gene. The CDR3 loop reads CASSGQLISSYEQYF. The CDR3 DNA reads as TGTGCCAGCTCGGGACAGTTGATAAGCTCCTACGAGCAGTACTTC.

V and J are TRBV7-2 and TRBJ2-5; D is perhaps TRBD2 (6 bases). There are 16 residues in the CDR3. The germline gives CDR1 SGHTA, CDR2 FQGNSA. The V end lost 2 bases, the J end lost 2 bases, and 15 bases lay between the germline ends. CDR3 loop: CASSLSRQGGQETQYF. The CDR3 bases are TGTGCCAGCAGCTTAAGTAGGCAGGGAGGTCAAGAGACCCAGTACTTC. The full variable domain, with the rest looked up from reference TRBV7-2 and TRBJ2-5, is GAGVSQSPSNKVTEKGKDVELRCDPISGHTALYWYRQSLGQGLEFLIYFQGNSAPDKSGLPSDRFSAERTGGSVSTLTIQRTQQEDSAVYLCASSLSRQGGQETQYFGPGTRLLVL.

This clone came up once. The CDR3 loop reads CASSPGQGAGDTQYF. The DNA of the CDR3 is TGTGCCAGCTCCCCTGGACAGGGGGCGGGAGATACGCAGTATTTT. The chain employs TRBV18 and TRBJ2-3; TRBD1 agrees at 11 bases. CDR1 KGHSH and CDR2 LQKENI come from the germline V gene. The CDR3 has 15 amino acids. V lost 6 bases, J lost 5 bases, and 7 bases stayed unmatched.

This chain uses TRBV2 with TRBJ2-4; 7 bases are shared with TRBD1. Germline V gene lookup returns CDR1 SNHLY and CDR2 FYNNEI. The CDR3 totals 16 residues. V gave up 6 bases and J gave up 1 base; unmatched junction bases: 9. The CDR3 DNA reads as TGTGCCAGCAGCCCGACAGGGACCCTGGCCAAAAACATTCAGTACTTC. Protein sequence: CASSPTGTLAKNIQYF.

V and J are TRBV9 and TRBJ1-2; D is undetermined. The V gene lost 7 bases and the J gene lost 6 bases, with 13 bases spanning the gap. CDR3 length: 12 amino acids. The germline V gene encodes CDR1 SGDLS and CDR2 YYNGEE. The CDR3 is CASGLGSDGYTF. CDR3 in DNA: TGTGCCAGCGGGTTAGGGAGCGATGGCTACACCTTC.

This chain links TRBV4-2 with TRBJ2-6, with 7 bases that match TRBD2. Per germline, CDR1 LGHNA and CDR2 YNFKEQ. The trim removed 5 bases at V and 4 bases at J, leaving 20 bases unmatched. The CDR3 contains 20 residues. The CDR3 here is CASSEQTGTTFSWGANVLTF. In DNA form, the CDR3 reads TGTGCCAGCAGCGAGCAGACCGGGACTACCTTCTCGTGGGGGGCCAACGTCCTGACTTTC.

The chain is built from TRBV6-5 and TRBJ2-2; weak D call: TRBD1 (7 bases). V was shortened by 6 bases and J by 4 bases, with 15 bases between the two germline ends. Germline lookup yields CDR1 MNHEY and CDR2 SVGAGI. This CDR3 spans 15 amino acids. Here the CDR3 DNA reads TGTGCCAGCAGCACGGACAGGAGGGCCACCGGGGAGCTGTTTTTT. It translates to CASSTDRRATGELFF.

The chain uses TRBV15 and TRBJ2-5, with a weak D call TRBD1 (5 bases). CDR3 length equals 15 residues. The V end lost 0 bases, the J end lost 1 base, and 9 bases lay between the germline ends. The germline CDR1 and CDR2 sequences are LNHNV and YYDKDF (reference sequence). Here the CDR3 reads CATSRDQDTQETQYF. CDR3 DNA sequence: TGTGCCACCAGCAGAGATCAGGACACCCAAGAGACCCAGTACTTC.

This clone has a handful of counts. The chain links TRBV11-2 to TRBJ2-4, with 8 bases identical to TRBD1. The CDR3 has 14 residues. Losses at the gene ends were 7 bases for V and 3 bases for J; bases not matched to a gene: 5. Germline V gives CDR1 SGHAT, CDR2 FQNNGV. The DNA for the CDR3 is TGTGCCAGCACCAGAACAGGGGGCAAAAACATTCAGTACTTC. Translated, it gives CASTRTGGKNIQYF.

A single count supports this clone. The rearrangement uses TRBV7-8 and TRBJ1-5; weak D call: TRBD1 (6 bases). Germline V gene lookup returns CDR1 SGHVS and CDR2 FQNEAQ. CDR3 length equals 15 residues. V was cut by 5 bases and J by 3 bases, with 14 bases left in between. This chain's CDR3 is CASSTQGQDNQPQHF. The CDR3 DNA follows: TGTGCCAGCAGCACACAGGGTCAAGACAATCAGCCCCAGCATTTT.

V is TRBV5-4 and J is TRBJ1-2; 10 bases map to TRBD1. There are 15 residues in the CDR3. Germline V gives CDR1 SGHNT, CDR2 YYREEE (reference sequence). V was clipped by 0 bases and J by 7 bases; unmatched bases: 6. Here the CDR3 DNA reads TGTGCCAGCAGCTTGGGGGGGACAGGGGTGGCTGGCTACACCTTC. Amino acid sequence: CASSLGGTGVAGYTF.

The gene calls are TRBV6-1 and TRBJ2-2, with TRBD1 matching over 7 bases. The CDR3 is 20 residues long. The germline V gene has CDR1 MNHNS and CDR2 SASEGT. J lost 4 bases, V lost 4 bases, and 21 bases had no gene match. The CDR3 sequence is CASSVQRLGQLKGATGELFF. CDR3 nucleotide sequence: TGTGCCAGCAGTGTTCAGAGATTGGGTCAATTAAAGGGGGCCACCGGGGAGCTGTTTTTT.

The gene calls are TRBV7-2 and TRBJ2-5; 8 bases map to TRBD2. V was pared by 4 bases and J by 4 bases, with 2 bases of the junction left unmatched. CDR1 is SGHTA and CDR2 is FQGNSA in the germline V gene. The CDR3 totals 13 residues. CDR3 DNA: TGTGCCAGCAGCTACACTAGCGGAGAGACCCAGTACTTC. Amino acid sequence: CASSYTSGETQYF.

The gene calls are TRBV11-2 and TRBJ2-5; 12 bases agree with TRBD2. The CDR3 is 18 residues long. The J segment lost 9 bases and the V segment lost 4 bases, leaving 18 bases of the junction unmatched. Germline-derived CDR1 and CDR2 are SGHAT and FQNNGV. In nucleotides, the CDR3 is TGTGCCAGCAGCTCCTCGACTGGTGCTAGCGGGAGGGCCTGGTCCCAGTACTTC. Its protein product is CASSSSTGASGRAWSQYF. Supplemented by reference TRBV11-2 and TRBJ2-5, the full variable domain reads EAGVAQSPRYKIIEKRQSVAFWCNPISGHATLYWYQQILGQGPKLLIQFQNNGVVDDSQLPKDRFSAERLKGVDSTLKIQPAKLEDSAVYLCASSSSTGASGRAWSQYFGPGTRLLVL.

V usage is TRBV7-3 and J usage is TRBJ2-2; a possible D gene is TRBD2 (7 bases). Trimming cost V 2 bases and J 5 bases, with 21 bases left between them. The CDR3 sequence is 18 residues long. Germline-derived CDR1 and CDR2 are SGHTA and FQGTGA. CDR3 protein: CASSLEGARGARTGELFF. CDR3 coding DNA: TGTGCCAGCAGCTTAGAGGGAGCTCGGGGGGCGCGTACCGGGGAGCTGTTTTTT.